This T cell receptor (beta chain) was identified during a study of T cell responses to AZD1222 COVID-19 vaccine. Study information: Second-dose intervals near 4 or 12 weeks were combined.

V lost 5 bases and J lost 4; bases outside the gene matches: 5. Looked up from germline, CDR1 is SGHKS and CDR2 is YYEKEE (reference sequence). The CDR3 spans 14 residues. Produced via immunoSEQ multiplex PCR; TCRdb's table is partial and in-frame only. This sample yields around 160,000 clones, of which 94% are seen a single time; 0.64% belongs to the top ten. Details on this clone: Its antigen is unknown.

Study-level results: Only a handful of AZD1222 recipients, six or seven in all, had baseline seropositivity. Donors were chiefly white British, with a greater number of females, and clonal diversity was perhaps underestimated.

This receptor was obtained from an adult in good health. The V call is TRBV5-5, the J call TRBJ1-2; 10 nucleotides line up with TRBD1. Sequenced here: peripheral blood, sampled on day 0 of AZD1222 vaccination. The CDR3 DNA sequence: TGTGCCAGCAGTCCGACAGGGGGCCTCTATGGCTACACCTTC. It translates to CASSPTGGLYGYTF.